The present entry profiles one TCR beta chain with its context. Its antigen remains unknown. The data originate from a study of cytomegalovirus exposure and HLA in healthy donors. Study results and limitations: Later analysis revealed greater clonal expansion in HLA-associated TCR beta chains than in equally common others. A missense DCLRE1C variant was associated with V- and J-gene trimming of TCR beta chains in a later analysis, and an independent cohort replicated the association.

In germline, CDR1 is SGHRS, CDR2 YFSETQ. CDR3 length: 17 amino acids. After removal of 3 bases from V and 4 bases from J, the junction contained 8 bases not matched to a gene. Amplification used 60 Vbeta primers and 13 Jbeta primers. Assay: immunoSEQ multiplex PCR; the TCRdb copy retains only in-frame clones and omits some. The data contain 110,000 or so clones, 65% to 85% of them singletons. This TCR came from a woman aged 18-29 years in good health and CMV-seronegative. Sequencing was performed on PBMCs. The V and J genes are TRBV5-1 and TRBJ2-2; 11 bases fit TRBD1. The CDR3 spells CASSSRTGGSLTGELFF. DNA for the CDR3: TGCGCCAGCAGCTCCCGGACAGGGGGCTCACTCACCGGGGAGCTGTTTTTT.